The present T cell receptor beta chain was sequenced within a study of T-cell memory formation after mild COVID-19. The study's findings and limits: Mostly located in CM and EM were contracting CD4+ clones, with contracting CD8+ clones located in EMRA.

Per germline, CDR1 DFQATT and CDR2 SNEGSKA (reference sequence). V lost 3 bases to trimming and J lost 4 bases, with 15 bases between them. The CDR3 spans 14 residues. TCRdb processed the 5' RACE reads anew with MiXCR; each CDR3 protein has one entry. The sample has fewer than 700,000 distinct CDR3 sequences, about a fifth seen once. Turning to this clonotype: Its antigen is not identified.

The genes are TRBV20-1 and TRBJ1-2, with TRBD1 as a possible D gene (6 bases). Sequencing was done on a sample of PBMCs or a T cell subset sorted from them (not recorded which). This TCR derives from an adult woman who had mild COVID-19 (a few samples of this study predate the infection). Cell type and time point are not known. This chain's CDR3 is CSARPGQAFYGYTF. The DNA of the CDR3 is TGCAGTGCTAGGCCGGGACAAGCTTTCTATGGCTACACCTTC.